This TCR beta chain was found in a study of T cells in localized non-small cell lung cancer. Sequenced by immunoSEQ multiplex PCR; TCRdb stores in-frame clones only, minus some. Of some 40,000 clones in the sample, approximately 90% are singletons; the top ten hold more than 5.5%. Details on this clone: Its matching antigen is unknown.

Study observations and caveats: The study detected a median about 57 of the top 100 tumor clones in adjacent lung.

The germline V gene has CDR1 LNHNV and CDR2 YYDKDF (reference sequence). CDR3 length equals 14 residues. The germline V and J ends were trimmed by 3 bases and 2 bases, with 8 bases remaining between them. The material sequenced was peripheral blood, taken before any cancer treatment. This chain links TRBV15 with TRBJ1-5; D remains unclear. The sequence was obtained from a female donor older than 55 with stage I lung adenocarcinoma. CDR3: CATSRDIGNQPQHF. The CDR3 nucleotides read TGTGCCACCAGCAGGGATATCGGCAATCAGCCCCAGCATTTT.